This T cell receptor (beta chain) was identified during a study of cytomegalovirus exposure and HLA in healthy donors. Amplification used 60 Vbeta primers and 13 Jbeta primers. Here immunoSEQ multiplex PCR was the method, and the copy in TCRdb shows in-frame clones only, minus some. The sample lists around 120,000 clones; more than 65% were seen once. The CDR3 extends over 15 amino acids. Germline CDR1 and CDR2: SGHDN and FVKESK. The trim removed 6 bases at V and 5 bases at J, leaving 4 bases unmatched. The chain is built from TRBV14 and TRBJ2-1; 13 bases match TRBD2. Sequencing input: PBMCs. The sequence came from a man in his fifties or sixties in good health and CMV-seronegative. The CDR3 nucleotides are TGTGCCAGCAGTCTGGGACTAGCGGGAAACAATGAGCAGTTCTTC. Amino acids: CASSLGLAGNNEQFF.